The clone carrying this TCR beta chain was found many times. TCR beta CDR3 regions were amplified from RNA. Primed by the HTBI set, a first-round RT-PCR was run on the TCR CDR3. In TCRdb, the multiplex PCR reads were re-called with MiXCR into one record per CDR3 protein. The repertoire includes 600,000 or so distinct CDR3 sequences, about 14% of them detected once, and around 12% sits in the top ten. These data come from a study of T cells in Graves' hyperthyroidism and ophthalmopathy. Germline values: CDR1 MNHEY, CDR2 SMNVEV (reference sequence). Trimming removed 7 bases from V and 4 bases from J, with 26 bases in between. The CDR3 totals 18 residues.

The sample comprised blood. The J gene is TRBJ2-1, the V gene TRBV27; tentatively, D is TRBD2 (8 bases). This sequence was found in a woman aged 45-65 years with Graves' ophthalmopathy. The CDR3 region has the DNA TGTGCCAGCACCCTCCGGGAGGGGGCGGGAGCGTCATACAATGAGCAGTTCTTC. Translation: CASTLREGAGASYNEQFF.